One sample yielded the 7 T cell receptor beta chains listed below, sequenced in a study of CD4+ T cells in melanoma. Sequencing used immunoSEQ multiplex PCR; TCRdb keeps in-frame clones, though not all of them. The repertoire has 110,000 to 150,000 clones, 85% to 95% of them found once; the top ten carry about 1.5%. The receptors originated from a human donor with melanoma.

V gene TRBV29-1 combines with J gene TRBJ2-3, with TRBD1 matching 9 bases. V shed 7 bases, J shed 3 bases, and the junction held 5 bases outside the gene matches. The CDR3 runs to 13 residues. Looked up from germline, CDR1 is SQVTM and CDR2 is ANQGSEA. The CDR3 region has the DNA TGCAGCGCAAGACAGGGGGGAACAGATACGCAGTATTTT. Translation: CSARQGGTDTQYF.

The rearrangement joins TRBV6-5 to TRBJ1-5; D is unclear. Trimming left V 0 bases short and J 8 bases short, with 8 bases between. The CDR3 runs to 13 residues. Germline loops: CDR1 MNHEY, CDR2 SVGAGI. CDR3 loop: CASSYSINKPQHF. In DNA form, the CDR3 reads TGTGCCAGCAGTTACTCGATCAACAAGCCCCAGCATTTT.

This sequence joins TRBV5-1 and TRBJ1-2; TRBD1 matches at 9 bases. Germline loops: CDR1 SGHRS, CDR2 YFSETQ. This CDR3 is 13 amino acids long. The V and J ends lost 2 bases and 8 bases, in that order; junction bases with no gene match: 4. This chain's CDR3 is CASSFDDRGGYTF. CDR3 coding DNA: TGCGCCAGCAGCTTCGACGACAGGGGGGGCTACACCTTC.

V usage is TRBV19 and J usage is TRBJ2-6; D is perhaps TRBD2 (5 bases). The CDR3 is made up of 16 amino acids. Germline CDR1 LNHDA, CDR2 SQIVND (reference sequence). Trimming took off 6 bases at V and 0 bases at J, with 12 bases between the two ends. CDR3 sequence (DNA): TGTGCCAGTAGACCGGAGGCGGTCTCTGGGGCCAACGTCCTGACTTTC. Amino acids: CASRPEAVSGANVLTF.

The rearrangement joins TRBV5-1 to TRBJ1-5; D is perhaps TRBD1 (5 bases). The CDR3 sequence is 13 residues long. Germline CDR1 SGHRS, CDR2 YFSETQ. Trimming removed 4 bases at V and 5 bases at J, with 10 bases between. CDR3 protein: CASSRGVDQPQHF. The CDR3 DNA sequence: TGCGCCAGCAGCCGGGGGGTGGATCAGCCCCAGCATTTT.

This chain joins TRBV5-1 and TRBJ2-3, with D perhaps matching TRBD1 or TRBD2 (6 bases each). The CDR3 extends over 17 amino acids. Looked up from germline, CDR1 is SGHRS and CDR2 is YFSETQ. Trimming pared 5 bases from V and 2 bases from J, leaving 21 bases between. This CDR3 is CASREGKRGPFTDTQYF. As DNA, the CDR3 is TGCGCCAGCAGGGAGGGTAAACGGGGGCCTTTCACAGATACGCAGTATTTT. Full variable domain (missing parts from reference TRBV5-1 and TRBJ2-3): KAGVTQTPRYLIKTRGQQVTLSCSPISGHRSVSWYQQTPGQGLQFLFEYFSETQRNKGNFPGRFSGRQFSNSRSEMNVSTLELGDSALYLCASREGKRGPFTDTQYFGPGTRLTVL.

Notes on this clone: Other DNA sequences in the sample encode the same CDR3. The V call is TRBV2, the J call TRBJ1-6, with 11 bases aligning to TRBD1. Trimming cost V 4 bases and J 11 bases; bases outside gene matches: 16. The CDR3 is 18 residues long. Germline V gene data show CDR1 as SNHLY and CDR2 as FYNNEI. The CDR3 DNA reads as TGTGCCAGCAGTGTTCCCGGGACAGGGGGTGGCAAAGGTGCACCCCTCCACTTT. Residues: CASSVPGTGGGKGAPLHF.